The rows below give T cell receptor beta chains drawn from one sample of a study of technical replicates of blood from a handful of donors. Sequencing used immunoSEQ multiplex PCR; TCRdb keeps in-frame clones, though not all of them. The sample lists some 68,000 clones, just under 97% occurring once. The source material was T cells isolated from PBMCs. The receptor set was obtained from a human donor in good health. The CDR3 runs from the conserved cysteine through the conserved F or W. D genes are given only for firm matches. A clone size is listed for some rows: how often the clone was seen (once, few, many), or a class if it is expanded.

cdr3_aa: CASSYSLGQGTIYF
cdr3_nt: TGTGCCAGCAGTTATTCGTTGGGACAGGGAACCATATATTTT
j_call: TRBJ1-3
clone_size: -
v_call: TRBV6-5
d_call: TRBD1

cdr3_aa: CASSIVGSLNEKLFF
cdr3_nt: TGTGCCAGTAGTATAGTTGGCAGTTTAAATGAAAAACTGTTTTTT
j_call: TRBJ1-4
clone_size: -
v_call: TRBV19
d_call: -

cdr3_aa: CASELAVLTGELFF
cdr3_nt: TGTGCTTCAGAACTAGCGGTCCTCACCGGGGAGCTGTTTTTT
j_call: TRBJ2-2
clone_size: -
v_call: TRBV19
d_call: TRBD2

cdr3_aa: CASSYGTGTEAFF
cdr3_nt: TGTGCCAGCAGTTACGGGACAGGCACTGAAGCTTTCTTT
j_call: TRBJ1-1
clone_size: -
v_call: TRBV6-6
d_call: TRBD1

cdr3_aa: CASSSGTSGIETQYF
cdr3_nt: TGCGCCAGCAGCTCGGGGACTAGCGGGATAGAGACCCAGTACTTC
j_call: TRBJ2-5
clone_size: -
v_call: TRBV5-1
d_call: TRBD2

cdr3_aa: CASSLVNRGIRDTQYF
cdr3_nt: TGTGCCAGCAGCTTGGTTAACCGGGGTATAAGAGATACGCAGTATTTT
j_call: TRBJ2-3
clone_size: once
v_call: TRBV5-6
d_call: -

cdr3_aa: CASSQAGGRRETQYF
cdr3_nt: TGTGCCAGCAGCCAAGCCGGGGGGCGACGGGAGACCCAGTACTTC
j_call: TRBJ2-5
clone_size: -
v_call: TRBV14
d_call: -

cdr3_aa: CAISDPAGLAGTDTQYF
cdr3_nt: TGTGCCATCTCCGACCCAGCAGGGCTAGCGGGCACAGATACGCAGTATTTT
j_call: TRBJ2-3
clone_size: -
v_call: TRBV27
d_call: TRBD2

cdr3_aa: CASSLSIGTGFTEAFF
cdr3_nt: TGTGCCAGCAGTTTATCGATTGGGACAGGGTTCACTGAAGCTTTCTTT
j_call: TRBJ1-1
clone_size: -
v_call: TRBV27
d_call: TRBD1

cdr3_aa: CASRYRGRGTEAFF
cdr3_nt: TGTGCCAGCAGATACAGGGGCAGGGGTACTGAAGCTTTCTTT
j_call: TRBJ1-1
clone_size: -
v_call: TRBV2
d_call: TRBD1

cdr3_aa: CASSRQLAEKLFF
cdr3_nt: TGTGCCAGCAGCCGACAGTTGGCCGAAAAACTGTTTTTT
j_call: TRBJ1-4
clone_size: once
v_call: TRBV6-5
d_call: -

cdr3_aa: CASSQEEGWGETQYF
cdr3_nt: TGCGCCAGCAGCCAAGAGGAGGGATGGGGAGAGACCCAGTACTTC
j_call: TRBJ2-5
clone_size: -
v_call: TRBV4-1
d_call: -

cdr3_aa: CTSSPGQGLDTQYF
cdr3_nt: TGCACCAGCAGCCCCGGTCAGGGGTTGGATACGCAGTATTTT
j_call: TRBJ2-3
clone_size: once
v_call: TRBV1
d_call: -

cdr3_aa: CASSIGGRSYEQYF
cdr3_nt: TGTGCCAGTAGTATAGGGGGCCGCTCCTACGAGCAGTACTTC
j_call: TRBJ2-7
clone_size: -
v_call: TRBV19
d_call: -

cdr3_aa: CASSDRPGTGAVSPLHF
cdr3_nt: TGTGCCAGCAGTGATCGTCCCGGGACAGGGGCAGTTTCACCCCTCCACTTT
j_call: TRBJ1-6
clone_size: -
v_call: TRBV6-1
d_call: TRBD1

cdr3_aa: CASSVQGTINYGYTF
cdr3_nt: TGTGCCAGTAGCGTGCAGGGGACAATTAACTATGGCTACACCTTC
j_call: TRBJ1-2
clone_size: -
v_call: TRBV19
d_call: -

cdr3_aa: CASVLGQGYGYTF
cdr3_nt: TGTGCCAGCGTTCTAGGACAGGGCTATGGCTACACCTTC
j_call: TRBJ1-2
clone_size: -
v_call: TRBV28
d_call: TRBD1

cdr3_aa: CASSWRESSYNEQFF
cdr3_nt: TGCGCCAGCAGCTGGCGGGAGAGCTCCTACAATGAGCAGTTCTTC
j_call: TRBJ2-1
clone_size: -
v_call: TRBV5-1
d_call: TRBD2

cdr3_aa: CASSLGGAYSEAFF
cdr3_nt: TGTGCCAGCAGCTTGGGCGGGGCGTACTCTGAAGCTTTCTTT
j_call: TRBJ1-1
clone_size: -
v_call: TRBV5-4
d_call: -

cdr3_aa: CASSVGGDSPLHF
cdr3_nt: TGTGCCAGCAGCGTAGGGGGGGATTCACCCCTCCACTTT
j_call: TRBJ1-6
clone_size: -
v_call: TRBV9
d_call: -

cdr3_aa: CASSFPQLQSGANVLTF
cdr3_nt: TGTGCCAGCAGTTTTCCCCAATTGCAGTCTGGGGCCAACGTCCTGACTTTC
j_call: TRBJ2-6
clone_size: -
v_call: TRBV28
d_call: -

cdr3_aa: CASSEVSTGNYGYTF
cdr3_nt: TGTGCCAGCAGTGAAGTCTCGACAGGGAACTATGGCTACACCTTC
j_call: TRBJ1-2
clone_size: -
v_call: TRBV6-1
d_call: TRBD1

cdr3_aa: CAISESVGGRIYEQYF
cdr3_nt: TGTGCCATCAGTGAGTCAGTAGGCGGGAGGATCTACGAGCAGTACTTC
j_call: TRBJ2-7
clone_size: -
v_call: TRBV10-3
d_call: TRBD2

cdr3_aa: CASAGGRVLVGGYTF
cdr3_nt: TGTGCCAGCGCCGGTGGGAGGGTCTTAGTCGGTGGCTACACCTTC
j_call: TRBJ1-2
clone_size: once
v_call: TRBV2
d_call: -

cdr3_aa: CASSRNGGPADTQYF
cdr3_nt: TGTGCCAGCAGCCGAAACGGGGGGCCCGCAGATACGCAGTATTTT
j_call: TRBJ2-3
clone_size: -
v_call: TRBV11-3
d_call: -

cdr3_aa: CASSTGGAGQTQYF
cdr3_nt: TGTGCCAGCAGTACAGGGGGCGCTGGACAGACCCAGTACTTC
j_call: TRBJ2-5
clone_size: -
v_call: TRBV6-1
d_call: TRBD1

cdr3_aa: CASSHGSSEETQYF
cdr3_nt: TGTGCTAGCAGCCATGGGTCTAGTGAGGAGACCCAGTACTTC
j_call: TRBJ2-5
clone_size: -
v_call: TRBV7-7
d_call: -

cdr3_aa: CATSRDLVSYEQYF
cdr3_nt: TGTGCCACCAGCAGAGATCTAGTCAGCTACGAGCAGTACTTC
j_call: TRBJ2-7
clone_size: -
v_call: TRBV15
d_call: -

cdr3_aa: CASSPGTAQETQYF
cdr3_nt: TGTGCCAGCAGTCCCGGGACAGCTCAAGAGACCCAGTACTTC
j_call: TRBJ2-5
clone_size: -
v_call: TRBV28
d_call: TRBD1

cdr3_aa: CASSSVAGDQETQYF
cdr3_nt: TGTGCCAGCAGTTCGGTAGCGGGGGACCAAGAGACCCAGTACTTC
j_call: TRBJ2-5
clone_size: -
v_call: TRBV6-4
d_call: TRBD2

cdr3_aa: CASSQVGHSNSGNTIYF
cdr3_nt: TGCGCCAGCAGCCAAGTGGGGCACAGTAACTCTGGAAACACCATATATTTT
j_call: TRBJ1-3
clone_size: -
v_call: TRBV4-1
d_call: -

cdr3_aa: CASTRRLTGKNTGELFF
cdr3_nt: TGTGCCAGCACCCGACGGTTGACAGGGAAAAACACCGGGGAGCTGTTTTTT
j_call: TRBJ2-2
clone_size: -
v_call: TRBV5-6
d_call: TRBD1

cdr3_aa: CARESGDVYF
cdr3_nt: TGCGCCAGAGAATCAGGGGATGTGTACTTC
j_call: TRBJ2-7
clone_size: -
v_call: TRBV5-1
d_call: -

cdr3_aa: CASSPPDSPQHF
cdr3_nt: TGTGCCAGCAGCCCCCCGGACTCCCCCCAGCATTTT
j_call: TRBJ1-5
clone_size: -
v_call: TRBV28
d_call: -

cdr3_aa: CASSLLPGQGDTEAFF
cdr3_nt: TGTGCCAGCAGTTTACTTCCCGGACAGGGGGACACTGAAGCTTTCTTT
j_call: TRBJ1-1
clone_size: once
v_call: TRBV28
d_call: TRBD1

cdr3_aa: CASSLRLGETQYF
cdr3_nt: TGCGCCAGCAGCCTACGACTCGGAGAGACCCAGTACTTC
j_call: TRBJ2-5
clone_size: once
v_call: TRBV5-1
d_call: -

cdr3_aa: CSVEGASSTDTQYF
cdr3_nt: TGCAGCGTTGAGGGGGCTTCTAGCACAGATACGCAGTATTTT
j_call: TRBJ2-3
clone_size: once
v_call: TRBV29-1
d_call: -

cdr3_aa: CASGFGDSSYEQYF
cdr3_nt: TGTGCTAGTGGTTTCGGGGACAGCTCCTACGAGCAGTACTTC
j_call: TRBJ2-7
clone_size: -
v_call: TRBV12-5
d_call: TRBD1

cdr3_aa: CASSLGQVSYEQYF
cdr3_nt: TGTGCCAGCAGCTTGGGCCAGGTTTCCTACGAGCAGTACTTC
j_call: TRBJ2-7
clone_size: -
v_call: TRBV5-4
d_call: -

cdr3_aa: CASSLLPGEQFF
cdr3_nt: TGCGCCAGCAGCTTGTTGCCAGGTGAGCAGTTCTTC
j_call: TRBJ2-1
clone_size: -
v_call: TRBV5-1
d_call: -

cdr3_aa: CASSSLGGGHNEQFF
cdr3_nt: TGTGCCAGCAGTTCCCTAGGGGGGGGCCACAATGAGCAGTTCTTC
j_call: TRBJ2-1
clone_size: -
v_call: TRBV27
d_call: -

cdr3_aa: CASSQGAGGLYEQYF
cdr3_nt: TGTGCCAGCAGCCAGGGAGCGGGAGGGCTATACGAGCAGTACTTC
j_call: TRBJ2-7
clone_size: once
v_call: TRBV4-2
d_call: TRBD2

cdr3_aa: CASSQPDRVYTEAFF
cdr3_nt: TGCGCCAGCAGCCAGCCGGACAGGGTTTACACTGAAGCTTTCTTT
j_call: TRBJ1-1
clone_size: -
v_call: TRBV4-1
d_call: TRBD1

cdr3_aa: CAISEFKGAYGNTIYF
cdr3_nt: TGTGCCATCAGTGAGTTCAAGGGGGCGTATGGAAACACCATATATTTT
j_call: TRBJ1-3
clone_size: -
v_call: TRBV10-3
d_call: TRBD1

cdr3_aa: CASSYKTAEKLFF
cdr3_nt: TGTGCCAGCAGTTACAAGACAGCCGAAAAACTGTTTTTT
j_call: TRBJ1-4
clone_size: -
v_call: TRBV6-5
d_call: -

cdr3_aa: CASTEDSYGYTF
cdr3_nt: TGTGCCAGCACCGAAGACAGCTATGGCTACACCTTC
j_call: TRBJ1-2
clone_size: -
v_call: TRBV28
d_call: -

cdr3_aa: CASRGLRMANVLTF
cdr3_nt: TGTGCCAGCAGGGGGCTACGCATGGCCAACGTCCTGACTTTC
j_call: TRBJ2-6
clone_size: -
v_call: TRBV6-6
d_call: -

cdr3_aa: CASRDKSGTNEKLFF
cdr3_nt: TGTGCCAGCAGGGACAAATCTGGGACTAATGAAAAACTGTTTTTT
j_call: TRBJ1-4
clone_size: once
v_call: TRBV6-5
d_call: -

cdr3_aa: CASSGYGTDTQYF
cdr3_nt: TGTGCCAGCAGCGGGTACGGGACAGATACGCAGTATTTT
j_call: TRBJ2-3
clone_size: once
v_call: TRBV11-3
d_call: -

cdr3_aa: CASNDRVRETQYF
cdr3_nt: TGTGCCAGCAATGACAGGGTCCGGGAGACCCAGTACTTC
j_call: TRBJ2-5
clone_size: -
v_call: TRBV28
d_call: TRBD1

cdr3_aa: CAWTSGQIYEQYF
cdr3_nt: TGTGCCTGGACGTCGGGACAGATTTACGAGCAGTACTTC
j_call: TRBJ2-7
clone_size: -
v_call: TRBV30
d_call: TRBD1

cdr3_aa: CASSYSLLDLGGGYTF
cdr3_nt: TGTGCCAGCAGTTACTCCCTTTTGGACCTGGGGGGGGGCTACACCTTC
j_call: TRBJ1-2
clone_size: -
v_call: TRBV6-5
d_call: -

cdr3_aa: CASSLWRGGRDGELFF
cdr3_nt: TGTGCCAGCAGTTTATGGCGCGGGGGGAGGGACGGGGAGCTGTTTTTT
j_call: TRBJ2-2
clone_size: once
v_call: TRBV27
d_call: TRBD2

cdr3_aa: CASREQGFSDGYTF
cdr3_nt: TGTGCCAGCAGAGAACAGGGCTTTAGTGATGGCTACACCTTC
j_call: TRBJ1-2
clone_size: -
v_call: TRBV28
d_call: -

cdr3_aa: CASTPKVRQGSNQPQHF
cdr3_nt: TGTGCCAGCACCCCAAAGGTCCGACAGGGGAGCAATCAGCCCCAGCATTTT
j_call: TRBJ1-5
clone_size: -
v_call: TRBV21-1
d_call: -

cdr3_aa: CSARLVAEQFF
cdr3_nt: TGCAGTGCGCGGCTAGTGGCTGAGCAGTTCTTC
j_call: TRBJ2-1
clone_size: -
v_call: TRBV20-1
d_call: -

cdr3_aa: CASSEAGTGGFGAFF
cdr3_nt: TGTGCCAGCAGTGAAGCGGGGACAGGGGGCTTTGGAGCTTTCTTT
j_call: TRBJ1-1
clone_size: -
v_call: TRBV6-1
d_call: TRBD1

cdr3_aa: CAWQTGGGNTIYF
cdr3_nt: TGTGCCTGGCAAACAGGGGGGGGAAACACCATATATTTT
j_call: TRBJ1-3
clone_size: -
v_call: TRBV30
d_call: TRBD1

cdr3_aa: CASSQVEGGVDRDTQYF
cdr3_nt: TGCGCCAGCAGCCAAGTGGAAGGGGGCGTAGATCGGGATACGCAGTATTTT
j_call: TRBJ2-3
clone_size: -
v_call: TRBV4-1
d_call: TRBD1

cdr3_aa: CASSTSAGGRYNEQFF
cdr3_nt: TGTGCCAGCAGCACCTCAGCGGGGGGCAGGTACAATGAGCAGTTCTTC
j_call: TRBJ2-1
clone_size: -
v_call: TRBV9
d_call: TRBD2